Listed below are T cell receptor beta chains from one sample, sequenced in a study of T cells in Graves' hyperthyroidism and ophthalmopathy. TCRdb recomputed calls from the multiplex PCR reads with MiXCR, one row per CDR3 protein. Among approximately 46,000 distinct CDR3 sequences listed, approximately 50% were seen once. The sequenced sample consisted of peripheral blood or thyroid tissue (not recorded which). These receptors came from a woman aged 45-65 years with Graves' hyperthyroidism. The CDR3 runs from the conserved cysteine through the conserved F or W. A D gene is named only where the DNA matches it firmly. Only part of the rows carry a size: once, few, many, or a class if the clone is expanded.

j_gene	abundance	d_gene	v_gene	CDR3aa	CDR3nt
TRBJ1-3	NA	TRBD1	TRBV7-2	CASSSEGTAGGTGNTIYF	TGTGCCAGCAGCTCCGAAGGGACAGCTGGGGGTACTGGAAACACCATATATTTT
TRBJ1-2	many	NA	TRBV6-1	CASSPPGGYTF	TGTGCCAGCAGTCCGCCGGGCGGCTACACCTTC
TRBJ2-2	many	NA	TRBV12-3/TRBV12-4	CASTKTRNTGELFF	TGTGCCAGCACTAAGACTCGTAACACCGGGGAGCTGTTTTTT
TRBJ1-3	many	NA	TRBV5-6	CASSLGTDLYSGNTIYF	TGTGCCAGCAGCTTGGGAACAGACTTATACTCTGGAAACACCATATATTTT
TRBJ1-1	many	NA	TRBV5-1	CASSLAVGLGTEAFF	TGCGCCAGCAGCTTGGCCGTCGGGCTGGGGACTGAAGCTTTCTTT
TRBJ2-6	NA	TRBD1	TRBV4-1	CASSQLWGQGNGANVLTF	TGCGCCAGCAGCCAGCTGTGGGGACAGGGGAACGGGGCCAACGTCCTGACTTTC
TRBJ2-5	NA	NA	TRBV9	CASSVGWETKYF	TGTGCCAGCAGCGTAGGGTGGGAGACCAAGTACTTC
TRBJ2-5	many	TRBD1	TRBV6-1	CASRTGGTQETQYF	TGTGCCAGCAGGACAGGGGGCACTCAAGAGACCCAGTACTTC
TRBJ1-6	NA	TRBD1	TRBV20-1	CSARDLDRGHSPLHF	TGCAGTGCTAGAGATTTGGACAGGGGACATTCACCCCTCCACTTT
TRBJ2-7	NA	NA	TRBV20-1	CSARVGPPSYEQYF	TGCAGTGCTAGGGTGGGGCCACCGTCCTACGAGCAGTACTTC
TRBJ1-5	many	TRBD1	TRBV28	CASSSGQEGGNQPQHF	TGTGCCAGCAGTTCTGGACAGGAGGGTGGCAATCAGCCCCAGCATTTT
TRBJ1-4	many	NA	TRBV6-2/TRBV6-3	CASSYGRENEKLFF	TGTGCCAGCAGTTACGGACGGGAAAATGAAAAACTGTTTTTT
TRBJ1-2	many	NA	TRBV5-6	CASRSPIKGYTF	TGTGCCAGCAGGTCCCCAATAAAAGGCTACACCTTC
TRBJ2-5	NA	NA	TRBV12-3/TRBV12-4	CASRLGVDVGQETQYF	TGTGCCAGCAGACTAGGGGTTGACGTTGGCCAAGAGACCCAGTACTTC
TRBJ1-2	medium-sized	TRBD1	TRBV29-1	CSAGTGDGYGYTF	TGCAGCGCCGGGACAGGGGACGGCTATGGCTACACCTTC
TRBJ1-2	once	TRBD1	TRBV5-6	CASNFISGGDYGYTF	TGTGCCAGCAACTTCATCTCAGGGGGCGACTATGGCTACACCTTC
TRBJ1-5	many	NA	TRBV3-1	CASSQEFGQPQHF	TGTGCCAGCAGCCAAGAATTTGGACAGCCCCAGCATTTT
TRBJ2-1	NA	NA	TRBV7-8	CASSFYYNEQFF	TGTGCCAGCAGCTTCTACTACAATGAGCAGTTCTTC
TRBJ2-7	NA	TRBD2	TRBV29-1	CSVEGRDSYEQYF	TGCAGCGTTGAGGGGAGGGACTCCTACGAGCAGTACTTC
TRBJ2-7	NA	TRBD2	TRBV20-1	CSAALAGGGSYEQYF	TGCAGTGCTGCTCTAGCGGGAGGGGGATCCTACGAGCAGTACTTC